Below are 29 T cell receptor beta chains sequenced from a single sample in a study of blood T cells in healthy people across ages. Primed by a sample-barcoded 5' primer and a J-beta primer mix, a second PCR proceeded for about 6 to 12 cycles. TCRdb used MiXCR to reprocess the 5' RACE reads, holding one entry per CDR3 protein. This sample has about 840,000 distinct CDR3 sequences, with just under 30% found just once. These sequences were also reported in another study, on T cells of mothers and their children.

Sequencing was carried out using blood. Receptors originate from a woman aged 35 to 49 in good health.

This clonotype was detected ten times or more. V usage is TRBV7-3 and J usage is TRBJ2-1; D not resolved. V lost 5 bases and J 0 bases, leaving 5 bases between the germline ends. CDR1 is SGHTA and CDR2 is FQGTGA in the germline V gene. This CDR3 spans 13 amino acids. The CDR3 loop is CASSPSSYNEQFF. In DNA, the CDR3 is TGTGCCAGCAGCCCCAGCTCCTACAATGAGCAGTTCTTC.

The sample holds many counts of this clonotype. The genes are TRBV15 and TRBJ2-7; the D gene could be TRBD1 or TRBD2 (6 bases each). The V end lost 0 bases, the J end lost 2 bases, and 17 bases lay between the germline ends. The V gene's germline CDR1 is LNHNV and CDR2 YYDKDF (reference sequence). This CDR3 region has 17 residues. The CDR3 bases are TGTGCCACCAGCAGAGATTTCGTAAGGGGGGCAGCCTACGAGCAGTACTTC. This translates into CATSRDFVRGAAYEQYF.

In DNA, the CDR3 is TGCAGTGGGGTGCAGGGAAGGGCCGGTCATACGCAGTATTTT. This sequence encodes CSGVQGRAGHTQYF. The chain is built from TRBV20-1 and TRBJ2-3, with D maybe TRBD1 (5 bases). The CDR3 spans 14 residues. The V end was cut by 7 bases, the J end by 7 bases, with 21 bases between. The germline V gene encodes CDR1 DFQATT and CDR2 SNEGSKA (reference sequence).

This clonotype has at least ten counts. The chain uses TRBV29-1 and TRBJ2-7; unclear D gene. Trimming took 2 bases from V and 4 from J, leaving 6 bases between them. Germline CDR1 and CDR2: SQVTM and ANQGSEA. This CDR3 contains 11 residues. CDR3 loop: CSVEHSYEQYF. DNA for the CDR3: TGCAGCGTTGAACACAGTTACGAGCAGTACTTC.

This sequence joins TRBV6-2 or TRBV6-3 and TRBJ2-2, with 10 nucleotides matching TRBD1. J lost 5 bases, V lost 4 bases, and 7 bases had no gene match. Germline CDR1 reads MNHEY; CDR2 reads SVGEGT. The CDR3 has 16 amino acids. The CDR3 DNA reads TGTGCCAGCAGTTTATCCGGGACAGGGGCGACCGGGGAGCTGTTTTTT. Protein: CASSLSGTGATGELFF.

This clonotype turned up a few times. This rearrangement joins TRBV4-1 to TRBJ1-1; 7 bases agree with TRBD1. The CDR3 is 14 amino acids. The V segment lost 3 bases and the J segment 3 bases; nucleotides outside the gene matches: 4. In germline, CDR1 is MGHRA, CDR2 YSYEKL. The chain's CDR3 is CASSHLTGDTEAFF. The CDR3 nucleotides read TGCGCCAGCAGCCATCTCACAGGGGACACTGAAGCTTTCTTT.

The chain couples TRBV6-2 or TRBV6-3 to TRBJ1-1; D uncertain. Germline assignment: CDR1 MNHEY and CDR2 SVGEGT. The CDR3 extends over 14 amino acids. Trimming stripped 5 bases from V and 1 base from J, with 11 bases between. The CDR3 region is CASSKTTKNTEAFF. The CDR3 bases are TGTGCCAGCAGTAAAACAACTAAGAACACTGAAGCTTTCTTT.

Only one count was recorded for this clonotype. One end of the junction does not line up with germline, which may come from a read error. The V and J genes are TRBV2 and TRBJ2-2; no clear D gene. The CDR3 has 15 amino acids. Germline CDR1 is SNHLY and CDR2 is FYNNEI. The CDR3 here is CTSSGSQPRTGELFF. The CDR3 DNA reads as TGTACCAGCAGTGGTTCACAGCCCAGGACCGGGGAGCTGTTTTTT.

The V gene is TRBV4-1, the J gene TRBJ2-5; 8 bases are shared with TRBD1. Per germline, CDR1 MGHRA and CDR2 YSYEKL. J was trimmed by 3 bases and V by 3 bases; bases with no gene match: 3. The CDR3 has 14 amino acids. In DNA form, the CDR3 reads TGCGCCAGCAGCCAGGGGACAGGAGAAGAGACCCAGTACTTC. Translating gives CASSQGTGEETQYF.

This clonotype occurred a few times. V and J are TRBV7-9 and TRBJ2-3; 12 nucleotides agree with TRBD2. Germline V gives CDR1 SEHNR, CDR2 FQNEAQ (reference sequence). The CDR3 spans 16 residues. J was trimmed by 3 bases and V by 7 bases; bases with no gene match: 8. CDR3 coding DNA: TGTGCCAGCACCCACTGGACTAGCGGGGCGACAGATACGCAGTATTTT. It specifies CASTHWTSGATDTQYF.

J is TRBJ1-4 and V is TRBV5-8, with D maybe TRBD1 (5 bases). Germline CDR1 SGHTS, CDR2 YDEGEE. The V end lost 7 bases, the J end lost 4 bases, and 17 bases lay between the germline ends. This CDR3 comprises 15 residues. CDR3 DNA sequence: TGTGCCAGCGGGGTATCCGGGACGAATAATGAAAAACTGTTTTTT. As protein: CASGVSGTNNEKLFF.

This clonotype was picked up many times. The chain recombines TRBV6-5 with TRBJ2-2; D is perhaps TRBD1 (5 bases). This CDR3 has 14 residues. Germline V gene lookup returns CDR1 MNHEY and CDR2 SVGAGI. Trimming shortened V by 10 bases and J by 6 bases, and 18 bases separated the two germline ends. The CDR3 loop is CATKASWGAGELFF. CDR3 sequence (DNA): TGTGCCACCAAGGCCTCTTGGGGCGCCGGGGAGCTGTTTTTT.

The CDR3 region has the DNA TGTGCCACCAGCGGGACGGTTAGCTCCTACAATGAGCAGTTCTTC. Residues: CATSGTVSSYNEQFF. The rearrangement uses TRBV24-1 and TRBJ2-1, with D perhaps given as TRBD1 or TRBD2 (5 bases each). Germline CDR1 and CDR2: KGHDR and SFDVKD. The CDR3 covers 15 residues. The V end was cut by 7 bases, the J end by 0 bases, with 12 bases between.

This clonotype occurred many times. The V call is TRBV20-1, the J call TRBJ2-7; D may be TRBD2 (6 bases). The V end was cut by 3 bases, the J end by 1 base, with 16 bases between. Germline V gives CDR1 DFQATT, CDR2 SNEGSKA (reference sequence). This CDR3 has 15 amino acids. The CDR3 DNA is TGCAGTGCTAGGGTCCTCGGGGGTAGTTCCTACGAGCAGTACTTC. Translation: CSARVLGGSSYEQYF.

This clonotype was counted ten times or more. The chain couples TRBV25-1 to TRBJ1-2; tentatively, D is TRBD1 (5 bases). In germline, CDR1 is MGHDK, CDR2 SYGVNS. Trimming shortened V by 2 bases and J by 8 bases, and 9 bases separated the two germline ends. The CDR3 is 12 amino acids. CDR3 in DNA: TGTGCCAGCAGTGAAACGTGGGGCGGCTACACCTTC. This sequence encodes CASSETWGGYTF.

The chain couples TRBV7-2 to TRBJ1-1; 8 bases align to TRBD1. This CDR3 contains 17 residues. The J segment lost 0 bases and the V segment lost 5 bases, leaving 11 bases of the junction unmatched. CDR1 and CDR2 from the germline V gene are SGHTA and FQGNSA. DNA for the CDR3: TGTGCCAGCAGCATACGACAGGGGAGGAAGCTGAACACTGAAGCTTTCTTT. The encoded protein is CASSIRQGRKLNTEAFF.

This clonotype was seen many times. The chain employs TRBV7-9 and TRBJ2-7; D call uncertain. CDR3 length: 11 residues. In germline, CDR1 is SEHNR, CDR2 FQNEAQ (reference sequence). V lost 5 bases, J lost 3 bases, and 5 bases lay in between. The CDR3 nucleotides are TGTGCCAGCAGCGCGTACTACGAGCAGTACTTC. This gives the protein CASSAYYEQYF.

This clonotype was observed at least ten times. The chain recombines TRBV7-9 with TRBJ2-1; D ambiguous. Germline CDR1 is SEHNR and CDR2 is FQNEAQ (reference sequence). The V gene lost 1 base and the J gene lost 6 bases, with 4 bases spanning the gap. The CDR3 is made up of 12 amino acids. The CDR3 region has the DNA TGTGCCAGCAGCTTAGATATCAATGAGCAGTTCTTC. Translated, it gives CASSLDINEQFF.

This chain joins TRBV5-1 and TRBJ2-5; 11 nucleotides match TRBD1. V shed 0 bases, J shed 4 bases, and the junction held 2 bases outside the gene matches. CDR3 length equals 15 residues. The germline V gene has CDR1 SGHRS and CDR2 YFSETQ. CDR3 in amino acids: CASSLGGTGGETQYF. The CDR3 DNA reads TGCGCCAGCAGCTTGGGAGGGACAGGGGGAGAGACCCAGTACTTC.

This clonotype was detected ten times or more. The chain employs TRBV20-1 and TRBJ2-5; the match to TRBD2 covers 15 bases. The CDR3 runs 17 residues. Germline V gives CDR1 DFQATT, CDR2 SNEGSKA (reference sequence). J gave up 4 bases and V 3 bases, and 9 bases lay outside the gene matches. The CDR3 DNA follows: TGCAGTGCTAGCGGACTAGCGGGGGGGCCGAATCGAGAGACCCAGTACTTC. It is translated as CSASGLAGGPNRETQYF.

This sequence joins TRBV19 and TRBJ1-1; D is ambiguous. The CDR3 totals 13 residues. Germline V gene data show CDR1 as LNHDA and CDR2 as SQIVND (reference sequence). The germline V and J ends were trimmed by 2 bases and 2 bases, with 6 bases remaining between them. CDR3 loop: CASSITINTEAFF. The CDR3 DNA follows: TGTGCCAGTAGTATAACCATAAACACTGAAGCTTTCTTT.

This clonotype has a single count. The rearrangement joins TRBV7-2 to TRBJ1-6; D is uncertain. Germline CDR1 SGHTA, CDR2 FQGNSA. V lost 1 base to trimming and J lost 6 bases, with 10 bases between them. The CDR3 runs to 15 residues. The CDR3 DNA sequence: TGTGCCAGCAGCTTAGATTCCGGCGCTAATTCACCCCTCCACTTT. Protein: CASSLDSGANSPLHF.

This clonotype showed up just once. Since a much larger clone is just one base distant, this may be a read error. The chain couples TRBV20-1 to TRBJ2-1; TRBD2 matches at 10 bases. Trimming cost V 5 bases and J 10 bases; bases outside gene matches: 14. CDR1 is DFQATT, CDR2 SNEGSKA, per germline (reference sequence). The CDR3 consists of 15 residues. The CDR3 DNA reads as TGCAGTGCTGGACAACTAGCGGGGAATCTCTTGGAGCAGTTCTTC. Its translation: CSAGQLAGNLLEQFF.

The chain joins TRBV29-1 to TRBJ2-3; 7 nucleotides match TRBD2. Germline-derived CDR1 and CDR2 are SQVTM and ANQGSEA. The CDR3 sequence is 14 residues long. The trim removed 7 bases at V and 3 bases at J, leaving 10 bases unmatched. CDR3 residues: CSAAGRGRTDTQYF. The DNA for the CDR3 is TGCAGCGCTGCGGGGAGGGGTCGAACAGATACGCAGTATTTT.

This clonotype was counted a single time. This chain links TRBV20-1 with TRBJ2-3; 11 bases are a match to TRBD2. CDR1 is DFQATT, CDR2 SNEGSKA, per germline (reference sequence). J lost 4 bases, V lost 2 bases, and 2 bases had no gene match. The CDR3 has 14 residues. In nucleotides, the CDR3 is TGCAGTGCTAGACCTAGCGGGGGGTCAGATACGCAGTATTTT. Protein: CSARPSGGSDTQYF.

Ten or more counts support this clonotype. The chain couples TRBV7-2 to TRBJ1-2; 10 bases are shared with TRBD1. The CDR3 consists of 15 residues. The trim removed 5 bases at V and 6 bases at J, leaving 9 bases unmatched. The germline gives CDR1 SGHTA, CDR2 FQGNSA. In DNA form, the CDR3 reads TGTGCCAGCAGCCGAGACAGGGGGCAACTTAATGGCTACACCTTC. This codes for CASSRDRGQLNGYTF.

This clonotype occurred many times. The CDR3 DNA reads as TGTGCCATCAGCCACGGGGACGGCTATGGCTACACCTTC. It yields the protein CAISHGDGYGYTF. The chain links TRBV10-3 to TRBJ1-2; TRBD1 might be the D (5 bases). Germline V gives CDR1 ENHRY, CDR2 SYGVKD. With 6 bases removed from V and 4 bases from J, the gap between germline ends came to 12 bases. The CDR3 runs 13 residues.

V is TRBV2 and J is TRBJ2-7, with 7 bases aligning to TRBD1. Germline CDR1 reads SNHLY; CDR2 reads FYNNEI. The CDR3 totals 16 residues. The trim removed 4 bases at V and 1 base at J, leaving 10 bases unmatched. CDR3 residues: CASSGEDRPHSYEQYF. In DNA form, the CDR3 reads TGTGCCAGCAGTGGAGAGGACAGGCCCCATTCCTACGAGCAGTACTTC.

The V call is TRBV20-1, the J call TRBJ2-3, with D possibly being TRBD2 (5 bases). The CDR3 consists of 12 residues. Germline V gene sequence: CDR1 DFQATT, CDR2 SNEGSKA (reference sequence). The CDR3 DNA sequence: TGCAGCTCGGACTTTCACACAGATACGCAGTATTTT. This sequence encodes CSSDFHTDTQYF.